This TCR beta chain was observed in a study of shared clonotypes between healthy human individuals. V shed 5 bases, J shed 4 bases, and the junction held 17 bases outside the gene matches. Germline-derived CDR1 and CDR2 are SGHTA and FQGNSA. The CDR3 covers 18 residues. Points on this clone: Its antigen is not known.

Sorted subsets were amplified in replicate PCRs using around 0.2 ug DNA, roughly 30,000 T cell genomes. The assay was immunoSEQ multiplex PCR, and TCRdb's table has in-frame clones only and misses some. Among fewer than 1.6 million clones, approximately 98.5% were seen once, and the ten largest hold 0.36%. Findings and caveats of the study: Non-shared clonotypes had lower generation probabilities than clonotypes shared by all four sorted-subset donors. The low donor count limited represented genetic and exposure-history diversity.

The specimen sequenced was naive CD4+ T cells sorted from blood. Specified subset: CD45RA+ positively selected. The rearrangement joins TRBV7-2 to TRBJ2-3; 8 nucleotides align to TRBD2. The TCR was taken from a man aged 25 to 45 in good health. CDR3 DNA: TGTGCCAGCAGCGGCGGGGGGAGCGGGAGTATAAAGGCAGATACGCAGTATTTT. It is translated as CASSGGGSGSIKADTQYF.